This entry features one T cell receptor (beta chain) sequence. Clones were sequenced by immunoSEQ multiplex PCR, and TCRdb holds only the in-frame ones, with some missing. This table has about 350,000 clones, about 88% appearing once. The data originate from a study of Ad26.COV2.S vaccination and SARS-CoV-2 variants. Germline V CDR1 and CDR2: SGHNT, YYREEE (reference sequence). The CDR3 extends over 14 amino acids. V lost 1 base and J lost 3; bases outside the gene matches: 3. The treatment here: roughly 18 received Ad26.COV2.S at low or high dose, single or two shots; 5 received placebo; per-sample allocation not given. Sampling happened 63 days after the first vaccine or placebo injection.

This receptor was identified in a person between 18 and 59 years old who received the Ad26.COV2.S COVID-19 vaccine or a placebo. The chain is built from TRBV5-4 and TRBJ2-5, with 7 positions matching TRBD2. Here the sequenced sample was peripheral blood, taken in a trial of Ad26.COV2.S vaccine versus placebo. CDR3 loop: CASSLSLAEETQYF. The CDR3 DNA is TGTGCCAGCAGCTTGAGCCTAGCGGAAGAGACCCAGTACTTC.